The 26 T cell receptor beta chains below all came from one sample that was sequenced in a study of cytomegalovirus exposure and HLA in healthy donors. The study ran its PCR with 60 Vbeta and 13 Jbeta primers. Clones were read by immunoSEQ multiplex PCR, and TCRdb kept only the in-frame ones, dropping some. The table has just under 95,000 clones, around 84% seen once. The specimen sequenced was PBMCs. Receptors originate from a human donor in good health.

CDR3: CASSAAGGIGEKLFF. CDR3 nucleotides: TGTGCCAGCAGCGCGGCAGGGGGGATAGGTGAAAAACTGTTTTTT. The chain uses TRBV9 and TRBJ1-4; 7 bases line up with TRBD1. V trimming: 3 bases; J trimming: 7 bases; junction bases outside the gene matches: 9. This CDR3 has 15 amino acids. CDR1 SGDLS and CDR2 YYNGEE come from the germline V gene.

The rearrangement joins TRBV15 to TRBJ1-1, with D unresolved. Germline V gene lookup returns CDR1 LNHNV and CDR2 YYDKDF (reference sequence). With 0 bases removed from V and 5 bases from J, the gap between germline ends came to 7 bases. This CDR3 region has 13 residues. The CDR3 DNA reads TGTGCCACCAGCAGAGATTTTTCGACTGAAGCTTTCTTT. Protein sequence: CATSRDFSTEAFF.

This clone was seen more than once but under ten times. The chain is built from TRBV27 and TRBJ1-3, with D tentatively TRBD1 (6 bases). The germline CDR1 and CDR2 sequences are MNHEY and SMNVEV (reference sequence). CDR3 length equals 15 residues. Trimming removed 3 bases from V and 1 base from J, with 10 bases in between. The CDR3 region is CASSFRQGSGNTIYF. CDR3 DNA sequence: TGTGCCAGCAGTTTCCGGCAGGGGTCTGGAAACACCATATATTTT.

The J gene is TRBJ1-1, the V gene TRBV28; D not resolved. CDR3 length equals 13 residues. V gave up 7 bases and J gave up 1 base, with 10 bases separating them. The germline V gene encodes CDR1 MDHEN and CDR2 SYDVKM. CDR3 bases: TGTGCCAGCACAGACATGACGAACACTGAAGCTTTCTTT. As protein: CASTDMTNTEAFF.

The DNA of the CDR3 is TGTGCCAGCAGCTTAGTAGGGGTGAATCAGCCCCAGCATTTT. Its translation is CASSLVGVNQPQHF. The chain recombines TRBV7-8 with TRBJ1-5, with D perhaps TRBD1 (5 bases). V lost 1 base to trimming and J lost 4 bases, with 8 bases between them. CDR1 and CDR2 (germline): SGHVS, FQNEAQ. This CDR3 is built from 14 residues.

The chain carries TRBV18 and TRBJ2-7; D not resolved. Germline lookup yields CDR1 KGHSH and CDR2 LQKENI. The CDR3 is 14 residues long. Trimming took 1 base from V and 3 from J, leaving 10 bases between them. DNA for the CDR3: TGTGCCAGCTCACCACGCAGTACCCTCTACGAGCAGTACTTC. Protein product: CASSPRSTLYEQYF.

The chain couples TRBV27 to TRBJ2-3, with D possibly matching TRBD2 (6 bases). CDR1 and CDR2 (germline): MNHEY, SMNVEV (reference sequence). The CDR3 runs 15 residues. Trimming shortened V by 3 bases and J by 1 base, and 11 bases separated the two germline ends. CDR3 protein: CASSFLSGRTDTQYF. CDR3 DNA: TGTGCCAGCAGTTTTTTGAGCGGGCGCACAGATACGCAGTATTTT.

The chain recombines TRBV2 with TRBJ2-5, with 11 positions matching TRBD1. Germline V gives CDR1 SNHLY, CDR2 FYNNEI. The CDR3 runs 15 residues. The ends lost 7 bases at V and 1 base at J; junction bases unmatched: 5. The CDR3: CASNRDRGVQETQYF. The CDR3 DNA reads as TGTGCCAGCAACCGGGACAGGGGGGTCCAAGAGACCCAGTACTTC.

The chain combines TRBV7-9 with TRBJ1-1; 9 bases align to TRBD1. The J segment lost 5 bases and the V segment lost 5 bases, leaving 6 bases of the junction unmatched. CDR1 and CDR2 from the germline V gene are SEHNR and FQNEAQ (reference sequence). There are 14 residues in the CDR3. The CDR3 region is CASSRRDRATEAFF. In DNA, the CDR3 is TGTGCCAGCAGCCGCCGGGACAGGGCTACTGAAGCTTTCTTT.

The chain employs TRBV7-6 and TRBJ1-1; D might be TRBD1 (6 bases). The CDR3 has 16 residues. V lost 1 base, J lost 1 base, and 13 bases lay in between. Germline CDR1 and CDR2: SGHVS and FNYEAQ. CDR3 residues: CASSLVEGVRNTEAFF. The CDR3 DNA reads TGTGCCAGCAGCTTAGTCGAGGGGGTACGGAACACTGAAGCTTTCTTT.

The rearrangement uses TRBV21-1 and TRBJ1-1; the D call in the table, TRBD1, was not verified against the DNA. TRBV21-1 represents a pseudogene. This CDR3 comprises 15 residues. CDR3 sequence: CASSNGRTLNTEAFF. As DNA, the CDR3 is TGTGCCAGCAGCAACGGTCGGACACTCAACACTGAAGCTTTCTTT.

The chain combines TRBV5-8 with TRBJ2-1; TRBD2 aligns across 14 bases. CDR3 size: 18 residues. V was pared by 3 bases and J by 6 bases, with 11 bases of the junction left unmatched. CDR1 and CDR2 from the germline V gene are SGHTS and YDEGEE. CDR3 DNA sequence: TGTGCCAGCAGCTCTAGAGCCGGGACTAGCGGGAGCCCCAATGAGCAGTTCTTC. Its protein is CASSSRAGTSGSPNEQFF.

This clone was seen once. The chain has TRBV7-7 and TRBJ2-2; 14 bases align to TRBD2. CDR3 length equals 16 residues. CDR1 and CDR2 (germline): SSHAT, FNYEAQ (reference sequence). Losses at the gene ends were 5 bases for V and 5 bases for J; bases not matched to a gene: 4. As DNA, the CDR3 is TGTGCCAGCAGCCGACTAGCGGGAGGGAGGACCGGGGAGCTGTTTTTT. This sequence encodes CASSRLAGGRTGELFF.

The chain joins TRBV9 to TRBJ2-5, with a possible D match to TRBD2 (6 bases). Germline lookup yields CDR1 SGDLS and CDR2 YYNGEE. This CDR3 contains 15 residues. The V and J ends lost 2 bases and 3 bases respectively, with 14 bases between them. The chain's CDR3 is CASSVALGGEETQYF. Here the CDR3 DNA reads TGTGCCAGCAGCGTTGCCTTGGGGGGAGAAGAGACCCAGTACTTC.

This clone was seen just once. This chain uses TRBV7-3 with TRBJ1-1; D gene uncertain. Germline lookup yields CDR1 SGHTA and CDR2 FQGTGA. The CDR3 sequence is 13 residues long. Trimming cost V 2 bases and J 4 bases, with 8 bases left between them. This chain's CDR3 is CASSLFVSTEAFF. The CDR3 nucleotides are TGTGCCAGCAGCTTATTTGTCAGCACTGAAGCTTTCTTT.

The rearrangement links TRBV10-3 to TRBJ2-1; a weak D match, TRBD1 (5 bases). Germline loops: CDR1 ENHRY, CDR2 SYGVKD. V lost 5 bases, J lost 1 base, and 6 bases lay in between. The CDR3 covers 13 residues. The DNA of the CDR3 is TGTGCCATCAGTTCAGGGTCCTACAATGAGCAGTTCTTC. Amino acids: CAISSGSYNEQFF.

The rearrangement links TRBV6-5 to TRBJ2-5; tentatively, D is TRBD2 (6 bases). The CDR3 contains 14 residues. With 6 bases removed from V and 4 bases from J, the gap between germline ends came to 15 bases. Germline V CDR1 and CDR2: MNHEY, SVGAGI. The CDR3 bases are TGTGCCAGCAGGGCCGCGGGGCTAGGAGAGACCCAGTACTTC. Its protein product is CASRAAGLGETQYF.

This chain connects TRBV7-2 to TRBJ2-1; weak D call: TRBD2 (6 bases). Germline V gene sequence: CDR1 SGHTA, CDR2 FQGNSA. This CDR3 has 14 amino acids. Trimming took off 6 bases at V and 0 bases at J, with 9 bases between the two ends. CDR3 sequence (DNA): TGTGCCAGCAGTTCGGGGGTCTCCTACAATGAGCAGTTCTTC. Protein: CASSSGVSYNEQFF.

The rearrangement joins TRBV9 to TRBJ1-5; 7 nucleotides agree with TRBD1. CDR1 and CDR2 from the germline V gene are SGDLS and YYNGEE. The junction had 3 bases not matched to a gene; V was cut back by 4 bases and J by 2 bases. The CDR3 is made up of 14 amino acids. The CDR3 sequence: CASSTGTGNQPQHF. CDR3 sequence (DNA): TGTGCCAGCAGCACCGGGACAGGCAATCAGCCCCAGCATTTT.

V is TRBV29-1 and J is TRBJ2-3; no reliable D call. V was clipped by 0 bases and J by 4 bases, with 14 bases between them. CDR3 length: 15 residues. CDR1 is SQVTM, CDR2 ANQGSEA, per germline. CDR3 region: CSVEDAERSADTQYF. The DNA of the CDR3 is TGCAGCGTTGAAGATGCGGAACGGAGCGCAGATACGCAGTATTTT.

This chain's CDR3 is CSVEYPTRSSYEQYF. DNA of the CDR3: TGCAGCGTTGAATACCCGACGAGGAGCTCCTACGAGCAGTACTTC. The J gene is TRBJ2-7, the V gene TRBV29-1, with no clear D. Germline-derived CDR1 and CDR2 are SQVTM and ANQGSEA. The CDR3 is 15 residues long. Between the trimmed V and J ends, which lost 2 bases and 0 bases, there was a span of 14 bases.

The rearrangement joins TRBV18 to TRBJ2-5, with D unclear. The CDR3 is 14 amino acids. Trimming removed 1 base at V and 1 base at J, with 7 bases between. From germline, CDR1 is KGHSH and CDR2 LQKENI. Here the CDR3 DNA reads TGTGCCAGCTCACCACGGGCCCTCCAAGAGACCCAGTACTTC. Its protein is CASSPRALQETQYF.

The CDR3 DNA reads TGCGCCAGCAGCCAATGGGCGGGGCGTCCTAATGAAAAACTGTTTTTT. This codes for CASSQWAGRPNEKLFF. The chain couples TRBV4-3 to TRBJ1-4; tentative D call: TRBD1 (5 bases). V was trimmed by 2 bases and J by 3 bases, leaving 13 bases between them. Germline V gene lookup returns CDR1 LGHNA and CDR2 YSLEER. The CDR3 runs 16 residues.

The J gene is TRBJ2-2, the V gene TRBV5-4; 14 nucleotides match TRBD2. The CDR3 is 17 amino acids. CDR1 is SGHNT, CDR2 YYREEE, per germline (reference sequence). The V segment lost 4 bases and the J segment 6 bases; nucleotides outside the gene matches: 8. For the CDR3, the DNA is TGTGCCAGCAGCCCTCCGGGACTAGCGGGAGTCGCCGGGGAGCTGTTTTTT. Translating gives CASSPPGLAGVAGELFF.

A few counts support this clone. The rearrangement uses TRBV15 and TRBJ1-1; 8 bases fit TRBD1. Germline assignment: CDR1 LNHNV and CDR2 YYDKDF (reference sequence). V shed 0 bases, J shed 11 bases, and the junction held 8 bases outside the gene matches. This CDR3 has 14 residues. CDR3 region: CATSRDADRAGAFF. The CDR3 DNA reads TGTGCCACCAGCAGAGATGCGGACAGGGCGGGGGCTTTCTTT.

This rearrangement joins TRBV9 to TRBJ1-1, with 7 bases identical to TRBD1. This CDR3 contains 15 residues. V lost 0 bases to trimming and J lost 0 bases; unmatched junction nucleotides: 2. From germline, CDR1 is SGDLS and CDR2 YYNGEE. The CDR3 sequence is CASSVEGGLNTEAFF. CDR3 nucleotide sequence: TGTGCCAGCAGCGTAGAAGGGGGCCTGAACACTGAAGCTTTCTTT.